This note documents a single T cell receptor beta chain sequence. This sample was taken from a study of blood T cell repertoires in COVID-19. Profiling relied on immunoSEQ multiplex PCR, and the TCRdb table lists in-frame clones only, not all of them. The repertoire holds about 150,000 clones, with roughly 80% as singletons. The CDR3 is 12 amino acids. The germline V gene has CDR1 MNHNY and CDR2 SVGAGI (reference sequence). Trimming removed 0 bases from V and 15 bases from J, with 12 bases in between. The TCR was taken from a woman aged 55-70 years with acute or convalescent COVID-19. V gene TRBV6-6 combines with J gene TRBJ2-4; D perhaps matches TRBD2 (5 bases). Sequencing input: peripheral blood. CDR3 residues: CASSYSGLNPYF. The CDR3 DNA reads as TGTGCCAGCAGTTACTCCGGACTTAATCCGTACTTC.